This entry is about one T cell receptor (beta chain). The data were obtained in a study of blood T cell repertoires in COVID-19. Study-level background: Donors in the United States, Italy and Spain gave samples during acute or convalescent COVID-19. From T cells, B-cell-depleted T cells, or PBMCs came the material, which was cDNA or gDNA.

The authors' processing: By means of reference gene primer amplification, nucleated cell counts were estimated. Sequenced by immunoSEQ multiplex PCR; TCRdb stores in-frame clones only, minus some. Clone size and V and J calls were adopted from that table, with D and trimming inferred from the DNA. The table shows fewer than 250,000 clones, with approximately 84% occurring only once. V shed 1 base, J shed 6 bases, and the junction held 3 bases outside the gene matches. Germline CDR1 LGHDT, CDR2 YNNKEL (reference sequence). CDR3 length: 15 residues. This clonotype was obtained from a man over 45 with acute or convalescent COVID-19. The sequencing sample was made of peripheral blood. The gene calls are TRBV3-1 (or the pseudogene TRBV3-2) and TRBJ1-6; 7 positions match TRBD1. The CDR3 nucleotides read TGTGCCAGCAGCCAAGGCCGACAGGGTAATTCACCCCTCCACTTT. Translation gives CASSQGRQGNSPLHF.